This paragraph covers one T cell receptor beta chain sequence. TCRdb's copy holds only in-frame clones and misses some; the assay was immunoSEQ multiplex PCR. The sample lists about 180,000 clones; roughly 83% were seen once. The data originate from a study of blood T cell repertoires in COVID-19. Study summary: From the United States, Italy and Spain came samples of acute and convalescent COVID-19. PBMCs, B-cell-depleted T cells, or T cells provided the cDNA or gDNA that made up the material.

The V gene's germline CDR1 is LNHDA and CDR2 SQIVND (reference sequence). This CDR3 has 16 amino acids. V lost 10 bases and J lost 3; bases outside the gene matches: 14. Specimen: peripheral blood. The source is a woman between 55 and 75 years old with acute or convalescent COVID-19. This chain links TRBV19 with TRBJ1-3; 8 bases align to TRBD1. CDR3 region: CATTGQELSSGNTIYF. CDR3 coding DNA: TGTGCCACCACGGGACAGGAGCTAAGCAGTGGAAACACCATATATTTT.